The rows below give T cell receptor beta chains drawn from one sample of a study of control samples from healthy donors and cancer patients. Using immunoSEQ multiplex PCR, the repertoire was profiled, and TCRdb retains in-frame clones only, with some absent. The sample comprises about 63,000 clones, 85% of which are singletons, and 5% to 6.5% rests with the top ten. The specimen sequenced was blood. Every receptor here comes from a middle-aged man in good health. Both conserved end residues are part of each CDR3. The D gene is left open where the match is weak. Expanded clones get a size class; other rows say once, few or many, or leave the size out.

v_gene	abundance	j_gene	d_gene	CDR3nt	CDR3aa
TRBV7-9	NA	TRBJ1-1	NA	TGTGCCAGCAGCTTTTCCGGGGGTAGGGGGAACACTGAAGCTTTCTTT	CASSFSGGRGNTEAFF
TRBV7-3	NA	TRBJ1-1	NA	TGTGCCAGCAGCTCTACAGGGAAGTTTCACACTGAAGCTTTCTTT	CASSSTGKFHTEAFF
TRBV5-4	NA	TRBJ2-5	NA	TGTGCCAGCAGCTCAGCGCAGTACCAAGAGACCCAGTACTTC	CASSSAQYQETQYF
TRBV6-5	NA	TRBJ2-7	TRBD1	TGTGCCAGCAGTTACGTTTCCGGGACAGGATCCTACGAGCAGTACTTC	CASSYVSGTGSYEQYF
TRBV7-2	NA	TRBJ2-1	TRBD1	TGTGCCAGCAGCTATAACTCCGGGACAGGGAATGAGCAGTTCTTC	CASSYNSGTGNEQFF
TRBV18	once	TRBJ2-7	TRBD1	TGTGCCAGCTCACTTCCGGGACAGGGGATTCACGAGCAGTACTTC	CASSLPGQGIHEQYF
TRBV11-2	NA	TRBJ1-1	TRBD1	TGTGCCAGCAGCATCCTAGGACAGGCGAAAAACACTGAAGCTTTCTTT	CASSILGQAKNTEAFF
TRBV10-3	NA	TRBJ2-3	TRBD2	TGTGCCATCAGTCGAGCGCAGGGACTAGCGGGAGTGACAGATACGCAGTATTTT	CAISRAQGLAGVTDTQYF
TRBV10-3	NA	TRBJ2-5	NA	TGTGCCATCAGTGAAGGACTGCCCGATGAGACCCAGTACTTC	CAISEGLPDETQYF
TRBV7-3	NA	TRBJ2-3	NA	TGTGCCAGCAGGATAACAGGGCCTGGAGATACGCAGTATTTT	CASRITGPGDTQYF